This TCR beta chain derives from a study of T cell repertoires in cytomegalovirus infection. Overall study: In the study, CMV epitopes included recently identified HLA-C-restricted and well-studied HLA-B-restricted ones. Through public TCR beta signatures, both CMV infection and matching HLA type were indicated. General study findings and limits: People with CMV and the relevant HLA were identified by cumulative public TCR beta family frequency. HLA-C-restricted, CMV-specific TCR beta clonotypes were dominant ex vivo.

One entry per CDR3 protein, called by TCRdb with MiXCR from the reads. In the table there are more than 65,000 distinct CDR3 sequences, approximately 43% of which are singletons. V dropped 6 bases and J dropped 9 bases, with 12 bases sitting between them. This CDR3 has 12 amino acids. CDR1 and CDR2 (germline): MGHDK, SYGVNS. This clonotype occurred a few times. What it binds is unknown. The source material was CD8+ T cells from cultured PBMCs, sampled from culture after CMV antigen stimulation. This TCR was recovered from a human donor in good health (CMV status not recorded). Some clones in this sample may be carry-over from other donors' samples. This chain connects TRBV25-1 to TRBJ2-1, with D tentatively TRBD1 or TRBD2 (6 bases each). The CDR3 nucleotides are TGTGCCAGCAGCGGGGGCAGGGGTGAGCAGTTCTTC. It specifies CASSGGRGEQFF. Looking up the rest from reference TRBV25-1 and TRBJ2-1 gives the full variable domain: EADIYQTPRYLVIGTGKKITLECSQTMGHDKMYWYQQDPGMELHLIHYSYGVNSTEKGDLSSESTVSRIRTEHFPLTLESARPSHTSQYLCASSGGRGEQFFGPGTRLTVL.